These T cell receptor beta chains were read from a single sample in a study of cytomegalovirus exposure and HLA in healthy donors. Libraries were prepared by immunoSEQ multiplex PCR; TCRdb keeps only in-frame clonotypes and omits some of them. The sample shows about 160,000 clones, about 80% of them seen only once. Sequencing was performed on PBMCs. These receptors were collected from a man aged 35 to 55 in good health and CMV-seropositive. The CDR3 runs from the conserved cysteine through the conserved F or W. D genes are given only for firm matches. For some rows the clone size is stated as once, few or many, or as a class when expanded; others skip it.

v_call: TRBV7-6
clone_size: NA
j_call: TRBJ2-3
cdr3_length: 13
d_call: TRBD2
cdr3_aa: CASQAAGADTQYF
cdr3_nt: TGTGCCAGCCAGGCAGCGGGGGCAGATACGCAGTATTTT

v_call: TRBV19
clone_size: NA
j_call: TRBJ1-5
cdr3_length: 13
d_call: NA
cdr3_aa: CASRSRAIGPQHF
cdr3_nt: TGTGCCAGTAGAAGCAGGGCGATAGGGCCCCAGCATTTT

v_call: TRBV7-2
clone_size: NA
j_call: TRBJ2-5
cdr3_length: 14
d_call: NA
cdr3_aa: CASSLGGKRETQYF
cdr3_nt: TGTGCCAGCAGCTTAGGGGGCAAGCGAGAGACCCAGTACTTC

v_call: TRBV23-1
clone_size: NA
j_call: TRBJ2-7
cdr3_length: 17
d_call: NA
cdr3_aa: CASSRFPTASTWIGQYF
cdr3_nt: TGCGCCAGCAGTCGATTCCCGACAGCCTCGACTTGGATTGGGCAGTACTTC

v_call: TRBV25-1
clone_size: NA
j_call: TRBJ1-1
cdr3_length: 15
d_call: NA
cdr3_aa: CASSGQRQMNTEAFF
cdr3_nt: TGTGCCAGCAGTGGGCAGCGGCAGATGAACACTGAAGCTTTCTTT

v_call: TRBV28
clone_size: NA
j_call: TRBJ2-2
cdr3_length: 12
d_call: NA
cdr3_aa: CASSLNTGELFF
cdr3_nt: TGTGCCAGCAGTCTAAACACCGGGGAGCTGTTTTTT

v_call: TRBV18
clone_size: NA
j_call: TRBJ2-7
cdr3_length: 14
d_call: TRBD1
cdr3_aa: CASSPGQGNYEQYF
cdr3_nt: TGTGCCAGCTCACCAGGACAGGGTAACTACGAGCAGTACTTC

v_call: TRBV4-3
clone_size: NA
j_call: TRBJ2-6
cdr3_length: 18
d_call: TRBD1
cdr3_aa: CASSPYSGGSSGANVLTF
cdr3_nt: TGCGCCAGCAGTCCATACTCAGGGGGTTCCTCTGGGGCCAACGTCCTGACTTTC

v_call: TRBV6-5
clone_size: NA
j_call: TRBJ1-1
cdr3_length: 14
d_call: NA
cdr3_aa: CASRLTLPNTEAFF
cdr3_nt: TGTGCCAGCAGACTCACTTTACCGAACACTGAAGCTTTCTTT

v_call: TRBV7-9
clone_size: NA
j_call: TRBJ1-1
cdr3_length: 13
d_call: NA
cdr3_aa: CASSAPGNTEAFF
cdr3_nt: TGTGCCAGCAGCGCCCCGGGGAACACTGAAGCTTTCTTT

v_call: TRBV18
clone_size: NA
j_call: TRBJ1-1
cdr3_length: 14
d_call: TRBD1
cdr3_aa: CASSPTGENTEAFF
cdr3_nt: TGTGCCAGCTCCCCGACAGGGGAGAACACTGAAGCTTTCTTT

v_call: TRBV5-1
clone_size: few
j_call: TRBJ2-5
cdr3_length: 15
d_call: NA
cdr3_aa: CASSPGFGGGETQYF
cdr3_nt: TGCGCCAGCAGCCCGGGATTCGGAGGAGGAGAGACCCAGTACTTC

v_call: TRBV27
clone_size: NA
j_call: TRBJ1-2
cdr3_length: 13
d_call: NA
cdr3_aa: CASSLRGTYGYTF
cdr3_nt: TGTGCCAGCAGCCTCAGGGGTACTTATGGCTACACCTTC

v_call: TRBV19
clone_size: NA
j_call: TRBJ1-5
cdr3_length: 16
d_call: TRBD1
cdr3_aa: CASRDRGQGDSQPQHF
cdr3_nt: TGTGCCAGTAGGGATCGGGGACAGGGGGACAGTCAGCCCCAGCATTTT

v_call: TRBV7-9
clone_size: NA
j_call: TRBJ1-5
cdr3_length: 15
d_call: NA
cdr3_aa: CASSPGISGNQPQHF
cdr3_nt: TGTGCCAGCAGCCCAGGGATTTCGGGCAATCAGCCCCAGCATTTT

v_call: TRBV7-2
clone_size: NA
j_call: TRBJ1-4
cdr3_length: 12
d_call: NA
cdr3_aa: CASSYGQEKLFF
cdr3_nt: TGTGCCAGCAGCTATGGGCAGGAAAAACTGTTTTTT

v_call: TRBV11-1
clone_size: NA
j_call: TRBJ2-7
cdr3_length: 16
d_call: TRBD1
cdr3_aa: CASSPKTGASSYEQYF
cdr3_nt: TGTGCCAGCAGCCCAAAGACAGGGGCCAGCTCCTACGAGCAGTACTTC

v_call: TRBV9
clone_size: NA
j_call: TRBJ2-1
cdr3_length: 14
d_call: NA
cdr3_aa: CASSRGLVANEQFF
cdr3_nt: TGTGCCAGCAGCCGAGGGCTAGTGGCAAACGAGCAGTTCTTC

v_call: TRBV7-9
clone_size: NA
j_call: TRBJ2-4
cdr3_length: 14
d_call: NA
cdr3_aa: CASSPSLGGNIQYF
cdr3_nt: TGTGCCAGCAGCCCCTCCCTTGGCGGAAACATTCAGTACTTC

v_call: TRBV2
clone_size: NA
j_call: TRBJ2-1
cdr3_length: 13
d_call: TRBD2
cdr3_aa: CASTGLAGNEQFF
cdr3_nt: TGTGCCAGCACCGGACTAGCGGGCAATGAGCAGTTCTTC

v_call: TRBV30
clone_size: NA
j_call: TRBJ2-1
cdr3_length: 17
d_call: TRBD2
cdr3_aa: CAWNSPLTSGSNNEQFF
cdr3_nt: TGTGCCTGGAACTCCCCGTTGACTAGCGGGAGCAACAATGAGCAGTTCTTC

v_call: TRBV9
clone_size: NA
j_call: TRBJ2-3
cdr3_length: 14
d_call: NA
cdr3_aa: CASSVVGRTDTQYF
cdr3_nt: TGTGCCAGCAGCGTAGTGGGCCGCACAGATACGCAGTATTTT

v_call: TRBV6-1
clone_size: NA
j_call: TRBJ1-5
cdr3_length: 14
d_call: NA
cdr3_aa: CASSGSYSNQPQHF
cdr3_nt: TGTGCCAGCAGTGGTAGCTATAGCAATCAGCCCCAGCATTTT

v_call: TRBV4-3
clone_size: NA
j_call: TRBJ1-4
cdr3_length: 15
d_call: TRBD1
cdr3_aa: CASSQVGTDNEKLFF
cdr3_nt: TGCGCCAGCAGCCAAGTCGGGACAGATAATGAAAAACTGTTTTTT

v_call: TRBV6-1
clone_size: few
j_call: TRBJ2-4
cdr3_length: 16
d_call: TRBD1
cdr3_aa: CASSEEQGVLINIQYF
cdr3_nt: TGTGCCAGCAGTGAAGAACAGGGGGTCCTTATAAACATTCAGTACTTC

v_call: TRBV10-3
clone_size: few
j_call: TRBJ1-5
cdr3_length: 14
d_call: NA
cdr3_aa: CAISEGQNNQPQHF
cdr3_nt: TGTGCCATCAGTGAAGGACAGAACAATCAGCCCCAGCATTTT

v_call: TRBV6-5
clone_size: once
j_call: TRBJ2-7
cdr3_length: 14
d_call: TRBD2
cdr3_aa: CASRSPGLAGVQYF
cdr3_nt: TGTGCCAGCAGGTCACCGGGACTAGCGGGAGTGCAGTACTTC

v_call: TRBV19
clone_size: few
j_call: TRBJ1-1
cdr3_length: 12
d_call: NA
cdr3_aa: CASSSTPSRAFF
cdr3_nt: TGTGCCAGTAGTTCTACACCCTCCAGGGCTTTCTTT

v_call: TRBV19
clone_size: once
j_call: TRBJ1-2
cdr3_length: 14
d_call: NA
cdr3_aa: CASSMEGMVYGYTF
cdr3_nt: TGTGCCAGTAGTATGGAGGGGATGGTCTATGGCTACACCTTC

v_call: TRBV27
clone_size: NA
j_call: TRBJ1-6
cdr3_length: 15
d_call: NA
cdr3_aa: CASSLSPLSNSPLHF
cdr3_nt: TGTGCCAGCAGTTTATCTCCACTCTCGAATTCACCCCTCCACTTT

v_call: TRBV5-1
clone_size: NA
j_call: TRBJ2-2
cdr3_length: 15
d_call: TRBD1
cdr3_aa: CASSTGTANTGELFF
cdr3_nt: TGCGCCAGCAGCACCGGGACAGCGAACACCGGGGAGCTGTTTTTT